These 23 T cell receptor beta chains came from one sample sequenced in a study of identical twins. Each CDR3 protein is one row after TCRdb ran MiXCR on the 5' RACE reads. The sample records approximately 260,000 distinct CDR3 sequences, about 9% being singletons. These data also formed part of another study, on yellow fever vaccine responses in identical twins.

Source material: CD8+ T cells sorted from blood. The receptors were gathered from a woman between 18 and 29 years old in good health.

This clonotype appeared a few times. The CDR3 nucleotides are TGTGCCAGCAGTTACTCAGGGTTGCATGAGCAGTTCTTC. Translated: CASSYSGLHEQFF. The chain employs TRBV6-5 and TRBJ2-1; the D is unclear. Deletions cut 0 bases from V and 8 bases from J, with 8 bases between. CDR1 MNHEY and CDR2 SVGAGI come from the germline V gene. The CDR3 length is 13 residues.

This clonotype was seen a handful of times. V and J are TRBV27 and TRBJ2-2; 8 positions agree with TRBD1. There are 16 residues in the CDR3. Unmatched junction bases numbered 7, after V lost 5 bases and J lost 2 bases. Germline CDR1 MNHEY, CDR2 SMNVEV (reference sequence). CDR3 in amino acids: CASSPDRVLNTGELFF. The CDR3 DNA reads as TGTGCCAGCAGTCCGGACAGGGTATTAAACACCGGGGAGCTGTTTTTT.

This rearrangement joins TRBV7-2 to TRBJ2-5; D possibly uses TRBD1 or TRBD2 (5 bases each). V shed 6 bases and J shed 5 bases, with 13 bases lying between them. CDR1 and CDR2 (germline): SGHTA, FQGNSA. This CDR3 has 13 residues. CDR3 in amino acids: CASRILGRETQYF. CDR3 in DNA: TGTGCCAGCAGGATACTGGGACGGGAGACCCAGTACTTC.

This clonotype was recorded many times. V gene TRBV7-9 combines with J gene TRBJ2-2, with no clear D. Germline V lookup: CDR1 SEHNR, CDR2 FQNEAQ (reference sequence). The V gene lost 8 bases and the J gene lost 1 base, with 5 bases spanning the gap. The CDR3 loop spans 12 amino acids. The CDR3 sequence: CASQLNTGELFF. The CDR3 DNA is TGTGCCAGCCAGTTGAACACCGGGGAGCTGTTTTTT. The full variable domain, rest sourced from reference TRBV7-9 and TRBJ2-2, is DTGVSQNPRHKITKRGQNVTFRCDPISEHNRLYWYRQTLGQGPEFLTYFQNEAQLEKSRLLSDRFSAERPKGSFSTLEIQRTEQGDSAMYLCASQLNTGELFFGEGSRLTVL.

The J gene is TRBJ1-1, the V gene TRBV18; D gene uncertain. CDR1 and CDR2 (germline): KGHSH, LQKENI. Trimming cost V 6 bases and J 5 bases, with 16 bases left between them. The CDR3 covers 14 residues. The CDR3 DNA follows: TGTGCCAGCTCTCAAGGACGGCCGTCGACTGAAGCTTTCTTT. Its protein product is CASSQGRPSTEAFF.

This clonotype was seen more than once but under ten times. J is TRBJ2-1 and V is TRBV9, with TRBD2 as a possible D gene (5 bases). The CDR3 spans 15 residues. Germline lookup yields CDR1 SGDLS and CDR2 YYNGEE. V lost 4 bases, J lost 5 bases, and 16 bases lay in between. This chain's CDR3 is CASSPGGGGNNEQFF. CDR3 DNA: TGTGCCAGCAGCCCCGGAGGAGGCGGTAACAATGAGCAGTTCTTC.

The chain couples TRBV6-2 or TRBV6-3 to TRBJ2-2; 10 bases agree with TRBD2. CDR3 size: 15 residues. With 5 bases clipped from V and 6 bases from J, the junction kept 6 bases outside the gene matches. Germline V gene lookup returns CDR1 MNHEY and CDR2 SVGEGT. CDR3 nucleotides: TGTGCCAGCAGTGGTCTAGCGGGAGTTGCCGGGGAGCTGTTTTTT. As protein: CASSGLAGVAGELFF.

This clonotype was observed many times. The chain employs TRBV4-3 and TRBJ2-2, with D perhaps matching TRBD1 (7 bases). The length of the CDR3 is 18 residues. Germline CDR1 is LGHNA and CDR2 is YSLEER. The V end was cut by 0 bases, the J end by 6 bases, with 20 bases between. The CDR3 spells CASSQDWSGGSGAGELFF. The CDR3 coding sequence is TGCGCCAGCAGCCAAGATTGGTCAGGGGGGTCGGGGGCCGGGGAGCTGTTTTTT.

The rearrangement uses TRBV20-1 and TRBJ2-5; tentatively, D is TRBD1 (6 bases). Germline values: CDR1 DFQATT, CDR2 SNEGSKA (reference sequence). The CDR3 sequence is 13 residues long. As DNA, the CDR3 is TGCAGCCCTCCGGAACAGGGTGGGGAGACCCAGTACTTC. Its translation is CSPPEQGGETQYF.

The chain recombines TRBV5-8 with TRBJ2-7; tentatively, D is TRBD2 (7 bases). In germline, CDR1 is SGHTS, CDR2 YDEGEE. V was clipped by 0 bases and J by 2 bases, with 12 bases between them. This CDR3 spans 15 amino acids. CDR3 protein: CASSLDGGLPYEQYF. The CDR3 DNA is TGTGCCAGCAGCTTGGACGGGGGGCTCCCCTACGAGCAGTACTTC.

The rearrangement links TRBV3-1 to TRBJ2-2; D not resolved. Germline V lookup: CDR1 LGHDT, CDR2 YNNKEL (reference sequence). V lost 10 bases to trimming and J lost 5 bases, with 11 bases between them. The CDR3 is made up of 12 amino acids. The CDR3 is CATIDWTGELFF. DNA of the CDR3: TGTGCCACCATAGACTGGACCGGGGAGCTGTTTTTT.

CDR3 in DNA: TGTGCCAGCAGTGAAGGGTCAGGGGTGGTAGATACGCAGTATTTT. This gives the protein CASSEGSGVVDTQYF. The chain is built from TRBV6-1 and TRBJ2-3; D perhaps matches TRBD1 (6 bases). Germline CDR1 MNHNS, CDR2 SASEGT. The CDR3 runs 15 residues. Trimming removed 1 base at V and 5 bases at J, with 13 bases between.

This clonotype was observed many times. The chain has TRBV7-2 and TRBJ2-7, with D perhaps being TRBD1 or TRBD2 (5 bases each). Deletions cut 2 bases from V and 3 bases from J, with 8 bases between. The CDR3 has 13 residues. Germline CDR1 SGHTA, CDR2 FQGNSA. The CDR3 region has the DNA TGTGCCAGCAGCTTATTGGGGGTCTACGAGCAGTACTTC. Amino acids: CASSLLGVYEQYF.

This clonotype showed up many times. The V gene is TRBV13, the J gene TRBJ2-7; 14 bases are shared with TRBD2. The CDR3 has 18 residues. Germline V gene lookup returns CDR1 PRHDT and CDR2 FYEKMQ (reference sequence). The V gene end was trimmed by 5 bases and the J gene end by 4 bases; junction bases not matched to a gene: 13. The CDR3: CASSPSGLAGGVVYEQYF. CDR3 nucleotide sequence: TGTGCCAGCAGCCCAAGCGGACTAGCGGGAGGTGTGGTATACGAGCAGTACTTC. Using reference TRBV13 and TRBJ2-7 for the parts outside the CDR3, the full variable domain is AAGVIQSPRHLIKEKRETATLKCYPIPRHDTVYWYQQGPGQDPQFLISFYEKMQSDKGSIPDRFSAQQFSDYHSELNMSSLELGDSALYFCASSPSGLAGGVVYEQYFGPGTRLTVT.

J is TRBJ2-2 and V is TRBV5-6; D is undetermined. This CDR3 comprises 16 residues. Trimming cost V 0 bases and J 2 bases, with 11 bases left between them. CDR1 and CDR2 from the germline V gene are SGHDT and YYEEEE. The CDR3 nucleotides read TGTGCCAGCAGCTTGGACAGTAGCATAAACACCGGGGAGCTGTTTTTT. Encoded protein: CASSLDSSINTGELFF.

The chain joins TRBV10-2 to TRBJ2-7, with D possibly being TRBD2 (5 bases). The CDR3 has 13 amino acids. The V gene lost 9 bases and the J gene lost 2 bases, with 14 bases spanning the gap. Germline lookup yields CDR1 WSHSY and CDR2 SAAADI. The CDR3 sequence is CASSEDGTYEQYF. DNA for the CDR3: TGCGCCAGTAGCGAGGACGGCACCTACGAGCAGTACTTC.

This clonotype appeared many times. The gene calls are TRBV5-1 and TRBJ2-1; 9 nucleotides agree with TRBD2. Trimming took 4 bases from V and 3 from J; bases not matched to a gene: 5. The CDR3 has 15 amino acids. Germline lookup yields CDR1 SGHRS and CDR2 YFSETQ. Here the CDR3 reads CASSASGGLYNEQFF. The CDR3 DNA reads TGCGCCAGCAGCGCCAGCGGGGGGCTCTACAATGAGCAGTTCTTC.

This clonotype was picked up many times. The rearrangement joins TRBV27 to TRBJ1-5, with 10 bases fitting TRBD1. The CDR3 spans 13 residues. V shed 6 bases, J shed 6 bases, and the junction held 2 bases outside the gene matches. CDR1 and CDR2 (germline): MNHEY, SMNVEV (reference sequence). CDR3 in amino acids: CASRGQGIQPQHF. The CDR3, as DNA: TGTGCCAGCAGGGGACAGGGGATTCAGCCCCAGCATTTT.

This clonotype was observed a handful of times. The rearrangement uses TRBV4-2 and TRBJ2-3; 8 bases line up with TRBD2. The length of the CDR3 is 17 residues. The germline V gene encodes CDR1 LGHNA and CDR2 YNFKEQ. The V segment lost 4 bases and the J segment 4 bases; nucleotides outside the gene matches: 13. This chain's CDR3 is CASSPAGGGGFSDTQYF. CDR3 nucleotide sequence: TGTGCCAGCAGCCCGGCTGGGGGCGGGGGGTTTTCAGATACGCAGTATTTT.

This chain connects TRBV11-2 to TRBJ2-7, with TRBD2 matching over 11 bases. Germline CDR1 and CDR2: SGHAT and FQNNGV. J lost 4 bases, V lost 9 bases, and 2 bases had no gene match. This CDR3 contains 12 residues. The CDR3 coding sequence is TGTGCCAGTAGCGGGAGGGAATACGAGCAGTACTTC. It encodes CASSGREYEQYF.

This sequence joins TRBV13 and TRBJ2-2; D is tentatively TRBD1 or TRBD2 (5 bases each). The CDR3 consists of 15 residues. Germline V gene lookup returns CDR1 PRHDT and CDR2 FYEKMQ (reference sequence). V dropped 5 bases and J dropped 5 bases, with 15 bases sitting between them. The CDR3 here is CASSPSEGKTGELFF. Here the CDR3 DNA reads TGTGCCAGCAGCCCCTCTGAGGGGAAAACCGGGGAGCTGTTTTTT.

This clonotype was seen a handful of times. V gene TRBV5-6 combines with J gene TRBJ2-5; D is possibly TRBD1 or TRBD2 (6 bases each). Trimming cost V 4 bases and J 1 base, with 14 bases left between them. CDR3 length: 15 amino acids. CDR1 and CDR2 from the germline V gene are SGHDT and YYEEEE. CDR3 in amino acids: CASSLGAGRQETQYF. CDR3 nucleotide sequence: TGTGCCAGCAGCCTGGGGGCGGGACGCCAAGAGACCCAGTACTTC.

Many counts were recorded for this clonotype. CDR3: CASSQDGTGGRTEAFF. The DNA for the CDR3 is TGTGCCAGCAGCCAAGATGGGACAGGGGGGAGGACTGAAGCTTTCTTT. The chain is built from TRBV14 and TRBJ1-1, with 11 bases identical to TRBD1. Germline CDR1 is SGHDN and CDR2 is FVKESK. With V trimmed by 0 bases and J by 5 bases, 5 bases remained unmatched. This CDR3 is built from 16 residues. Complete variable domain (other parts from reference TRBV14 and TRBJ1-1): EAGVTQFPSHSVIEKGQTVTLRCDPISGHDNLYWYRRVMGKEIKFLLHFVKESKQDESGMPNNRFLAERTGGTYSTLKVQPAELEDSGVYFCASSQDGTGGRTEAFFGQGTRLTVV.